Shown below are 27 T cell receptor beta chains from a single sample sequenced in a study of shared clonotypes between healthy human individuals. Positively selected for CCR7, the CD45RO-negative cells used as naive CD8 cells excluded terminally differentiated effector memory CD45RA+ cells. Sequencing was performed with immunoSEQ multiplex PCR; in TCRdb, only in-frame clones are kept and a portion is missing. The sample holds about 2.1 million clones; about 94% are singletons and the top ten take 1.5% to 2%. The sequenced material came from naive CD8+ T cells from PBMCs. These receptors all stem from a man aged 18 to 30 in good health. Some clones in this sample may be carry-over from other donors' samples.

In regard to this clone: This CDR3 is also generated by other DNA sequences in the sample. The J gene is TRBJ1-2, the V gene TRBV6-6; 7 positions agree with TRBD1. The CDR3 extends over 14 amino acids. V trimming: 2 bases; J trimming: 3 bases; junction bases outside the gene matches: 3. Germline loops: CDR1 MNHNY, CDR2 SVGAGI (reference sequence). CDR3 in DNA: TGTGCCAGCAGTTACCCCGGGACAGACTATGGCTACACCTTC. Its translation: CASSYPGTDYGYTF.

The rearrangement uses TRBV7-6 and TRBJ2-2; tentatively, D is TRBD1 or TRBD2 (7 bases each). The germline V and J ends were trimmed by 4 bases and 4 bases, with 16 bases remaining between them. The germline CDR1 and CDR2 sequences are SGHVS and FNYEAQ. This CDR3 region has 16 residues. The CDR3: CASSSRQGEGTGELFF. DNA for the CDR3: TGTGCCAGCAGCTCCCGTCAGGGGGAGGGCACCGGGGAGCTGTTTTTT.

Only one count was recorded for this clone. The J gene is TRBJ2-7, the V gene TRBV9; 9 bases map to TRBD1. Trimming at V came to 0 bases and at J to 3 bases, leaving 4 bases not matched to a gene. CDR3 length: 15 amino acids. Germline V gene data show CDR1 as SGDLS and CDR2 as YYNGEE. CDR3 nucleotides: TGTGCCAGCAGCGTAGGACAGGGGGTGATCTACGAGCAGTACTTC. Protein sequence: CASSVGQGVIYEQYF.

In this sample, this clone turned up once. The chain couples TRBV7-6 to TRBJ2-2, with D perhaps matching TRBD2 (6 bases). With 6 bases removed from V and 0 bases from J, the gap between germline ends came to 14 bases. The CDR3 covers 16 residues. The germline V gene encodes CDR1 SGHVS and CDR2 FNYEAQ. In DNA, the CDR3 is TGTGCCAGCAGAACTCTCCGGGACTCGAACACCGGGGAGCTGTTTTTT. This codes for CASRTLRDSNTGELFF.

The chain is built from TRBV5-6 and TRBJ2-1; 12 nucleotides line up with TRBD2. Germline values: CDR1 SGHDT, CDR2 YYEEEE. The length of the CDR3 is 13 residues. Trimming removed 3 bases from V and 11 bases from J; junction bases left unmatched: 3. The CDR3 bases are TGTGCCAGCAGCTCCGGACTAGCGGGGAAGCAGTTCTTC. Protein sequence: CASSSGLAGKQFF. The variable domain in full, with the rest retrieved from reference TRBV5-6 and TRBJ2-1, is DAGVTQSPTHLIKTRGQQVTLRCSPKSGHDTVSWYQQALGQGPQFIFQYYEEEERQRGNFPDRFSGHQFPNYSSELNVNALLLGDSALYLCASSSGLAGKQFFGPGTRLTVL.

The count of this clone is one. The genes are TRBV11-2 and TRBJ2-1; 8 nucleotides align to TRBD2. The J segment lost 6 bases and the V segment lost 8 bases, leaving 3 bases of the junction unmatched. The germline V gene encodes CDR1 SGHAT and CDR2 FQNNGV. This CDR3 is 12 amino acids long. CDR3 sequence (DNA): TGTGCCAGCGCCCGGGGGGGCAATGAGCAGTTCTTC. It specifies CASARGGNEQFF.

The chain joins TRBV28 to TRBJ1-5, with 7 bases fitting TRBD1. V lost 6 bases and J lost 6; bases outside the gene matches: 2. Germline lookup yields CDR1 MDHEN and CDR2 SYDVKM. The CDR3 has 12 residues. CDR3 residues: CASRTGLQPQHF. The CDR3 region has the DNA TGTGCCAGCAGGACAGGGCTTCAGCCCCAGCATTTT. The full variable domain, in which reference TRBV28 and TRBJ1-5 provide the parts outside the CDR3, is DVKVTQSSRYLVKRTGEKVFLECVQDMDHENMFWYRQDPGLGLRLIYFSYDVKMKEKGDIPEGYSVSREKKERFSLILESASTNQTSMYLCASRTGLQPQHFGDGTRLSIL.

This CDR3 reads CASSGAAGQAIEQYF. CDR3 sequence (DNA): TGTGCCAGCAGCGGGGCGGCCGGCCAGGCTATCGAGCAGTACTTC. The chain couples TRBV13 to TRBJ2-7, with D perhaps matching TRBD1 (5 bases). CDR1 PRHDT and CDR2 FYEKMQ come from the germline V gene (reference sequence). Trimming shortened V by 5 bases and J by 6 bases, and 20 bases separated the two germline ends. This CDR3 comprises 15 residues.

The CDR3 here is CASNPPLNPEAFF. In DNA form, the CDR3 reads TGTGCCAGCAACCCGCCCCTAAACCCTGAAGCTTTCTTT. The chain has TRBV28 and TRBJ1-1, with D hard to call. The CDR3 is 13 amino acids. Germline V gives CDR1 MDHEN, CDR2 SYDVKM. V lost 7 bases, J lost 6 bases, and 15 bases lay in between. Full variable domain (outside the CDR3, taken from reference TRBV28 and TRBJ1-1): DVKVTQSSRYLVKRTGEKVFLECVQDMDHENMFWYRQDPGLGLRLIYFSYDVKMKEKGDIPEGYSVSREKKERFSLILESASTNQTSMYLCASNPPLNPEAFFGQGTRLTVV.

This chain connects TRBV9 to TRBJ2-1; TRBD1 matches at 8 bases. The CDR3 consists of 15 residues. With V trimmed by 6 bases and J by 2 bases, 7 bases remained unmatched. CDR1 is SGDLS, CDR2 YYNGEE, per germline. As DNA, the CDR3 is TGTGCCAGCACCCAGACAGGGGAAGCCTACAATGAGCAGTTCTTC. Encoded protein: CASTQTGEAYNEQFF.

The V gene is TRBV29-1, the J gene TRBJ1-5; D unresolved. The CDR3 has 13 residues. Germline lookup yields CDR1 SQVTM and CDR2 ANQGSEA. The V end lost 4 bases, the J end lost 4 bases, and 11 bases lay between the germline ends. CDR3 region: CSVGLDGNQPQHF. The CDR3 coding sequence is TGCAGCGTTGGTCTGGACGGTAATCAGCCCCAGCATTTT.

As concerns this clone: The same CDR3 is also encoded by other DNA sequences in this sample. The chain recombines TRBV14 with TRBJ2-7, with a weak D call TRBD2 (5 bases). The germline gives CDR1 SGHDN, CDR2 FVKESK. This CDR3 has 15 amino acids. Trimming took off 1 base at V and 1 base at J, with 11 bases between the two ends. The CDR3 here is CASSQVSGPSYEQYF. Written as DNA, the CDR3 is TGTGCCAGCAGCCAAGTCAGCGGACCATCCTACGAGCAGTACTTC.

The chain combines TRBV12-5 with TRBJ1-1; D not resolved. Germline V gene data show CDR1 as LGHNT and CDR2 as FRNRAP. The length of the CDR3 is 13 residues. Trimming removed 2 bases from V and 4 bases from J, with 8 bases in between. CDR3 in DNA: TGTGCTAGTGGTTTGATGCTAGGCACTGAAGCTTTCTTT. Protein sequence: CASGLMLGTEAFF.

This clone occurred a few times. The V and J genes are TRBV9 and TRBJ1-1; no clear D gene. V lost 7 bases and J lost 1, with 11 bases in between. Germline CDR1 SGDLS, CDR2 YYNGEE. The CDR3 length is 13 residues. The CDR3, as DNA: TGTGCCAGCGGCAGGACGGGGAACACTGAAGCTTTCTTT. Translation gives CASGRTGNTEAFF.

CDR3 loop: CSVAGPGSYNEQFF. The CDR3 region has the DNA TGCAGCGTTGCCGGGCCGGGCTCCTACAATGAGCAGTTCTTC. V gene TRBV29-1 combines with J gene TRBJ2-1; D gene unclear. Trimming removed 4 bases from V and 0 bases from J, with 10 bases in between. The germline CDR1 and CDR2 sequences are SQVTM and ANQGSEA. This CDR3 has 14 amino acids.

The CDR3 nucleotides read TGTGCCAGCCGAAGCAGACTCTACAATGAGCAGTTCTTC. This encodes CASRSRLYNEQFF. The V gene is TRBV14, the J gene TRBJ2-1; no clear D. The CDR3 has 13 amino acids. The germline gives CDR1 SGHDN, CDR2 FVKESK. The V end was cut by 8 bases, the J end by 3 bases, with 11 bases between.

The chain uses TRBV7-9 and TRBJ2-2, with D maybe TRBD1 (5 bases). V was trimmed by 1 base and J by 3 bases, leaving 9 bases between them. The CDR3 runs 15 residues. Germline-derived CDR1 and CDR2 are SEHNR and FQNEAQ (reference sequence). DNA of the CDR3: TGTGCCAGCAGCTTAGAAGACAGTCACACCGGGGAGCTGTTTTTT. Its protein product is CASSLEDSHTGELFF.

This chain joins TRBV7-6 and TRBJ2-6; a possible D gene is TRBD1 (6 bases). Germline V gene sequence: CDR1 SGHVS, CDR2 FNYEAQ. Between the trimmed V and J ends, which lost 5 bases and 0 bases, there was a span of 26 bases. The CDR3 is 21 residues long. CDR3 sequence: CASSRTYPDRPSSSGANVLTF. The CDR3 nucleotides are TGTGCCAGCAGCCGAACCTACCCAGACAGGCCCAGTTCCTCTGGGGCCAACGTCCTGACTTTC.

The chain has TRBV6-1 and TRBJ2-4; TRBD2 aligns across 14 bases. Germline loops: CDR1 MNHNS, CDR2 SASEGT. V was pared by 1 base and J by 5 bases, with 4 bases of the junction left unmatched. CDR3 length: 17 amino acids. In nucleotides, the CDR3 is TGTGCCAGCAGTGAAGGACTAGCGGGAGGGCCTGAAAACATTCAGTACTTC. It yields the protein CASSEGLAGGPENIQYF.

V and J are TRBV4-1 and TRBJ2-5, with D uncertain. The better agreement between TRBJ2-7 and the DNA end casts doubt on the J call. The CDR3 sequence is 15 residues long. Germline CDR1 and CDR2: MGHRA and YSYEKL. CDR3 DNA sequence: TGCGCCAGCAGCCCAAACACCAACAAATTTTACGAGCAGTACTTC. It encodes CASSPNTNKFYEQYF.

This chain connects TRBV9 to TRBJ1-3; D ambiguous. This CDR3 is 12 amino acids long. Germline V gene lookup returns CDR1 SGDLS and CDR2 YYNGEE. Trimming took off 5 bases at V and 3 bases at J, with 6 bases between the two ends. CDR3 DNA: TGTGCCAGCAGTTTCGGTGGAAACACCATATATTTT. This codes for CASSFGGNTIYF.

The chain links TRBV5-1 to TRBJ2-2; TRBD1 or TRBD2 may be the D gene (5 bases each). Germline V lookup: CDR1 SGHRS, CDR2 YFSETQ. V was cut by 6 bases and J by 4 bases, with 25 bases left in between. CDR3 length: 18 amino acids. The CDR3: CASNQHKRDPLPTGELFF. The CDR3 DNA sequence: TGCGCCAGCAACCAACACAAAAGGGACCCGTTACCCACCGGGGAGCTGTTTTTT. The full variable domain, its missing parts supplied by reference TRBV5-1 and TRBJ2-2, is KAGVTQTPRYLIKTRGQQVTLSCSPISGHRSVSWYQQTPGQGLQFLFEYFSETQRNKGNFPGRFSGRQFSNSRSEMNVSTLELGDSALYLCASNQHKRDPLPTGELFFGEGSRLTVL.

The chain employs TRBV30 and TRBJ1-3; D not certain. The CDR3 contains 15 residues. The V gene's germline CDR1 is GTSNPN and CDR2 SVGIG (reference sequence). Trimming pared 0 bases from V and 2 bases from J, leaving 11 bases between. Written as DNA, the CDR3 is TGTGCCTGGAGTGTAAACACCTTCCCTGGAAACACCATATATTTT. It yields the protein CAWSVNTFPGNTIYF.

V usage is TRBV2 and J usage is TRBJ2-1; 10 positions agree with TRBD2. Losses at the gene ends were 7 bases for V and 8 bases for J; bases not matched to a gene: 5. CDR3 length equals 13 residues. Germline V CDR1 and CDR2: SNHLY, FYNNEI. The CDR3 loop is CASMEREGDEQFF. The DNA of the CDR3 is TGTGCCAGCATGGAGCGGGAGGGTGATGAGCAGTTCTTC.

CDR3 in amino acids: CASSPRTGRGETQYF. CDR3 DNA sequence: TGTGCCAGCAGTCCTAGGACAGGCCGAGGGGAGACCCAGTACTTC. The chain employs TRBV27 and TRBJ2-5; TRBD1 matches at 7 bases. Germline trimming cut 5 bases from V and 5 bases from J; bases unmatched to any gene: 11. The V gene's germline CDR1 is MNHEY and CDR2 SMNVEV (reference sequence). The CDR3 sequence is 15 residues long.

The chain carries TRBV6-5 and TRBJ1-1; no clear D gene. CDR1 MNHEY and CDR2 SVGAGI come from the germline V gene. CDR3 length equals 14 residues. V was trimmed by 0 bases and J by 3 bases, leaving 8 bases between them. CDR3: CASSYSGRHTEAFF. CDR3 DNA sequence: TGTGCCAGCAGTTACTCTGGGCGGCACACTGAAGCTTTCTTT.

The rearrangement joins TRBV5-1 to TRBJ2-7; TRBD1 matches 7 bases. The V gene's germline CDR1 is SGHRS and CDR2 YFSETQ. The V and J ends lost 1 base and 5 bases, in that order; junction bases with no gene match: 3. This CDR3 comprises 13 residues. The CDR3 DNA reads TGCGCCAGCAGCTTGAGACAGGGCGACGAGCAGTACTTC. The encoded protein is CASSLRQGDEQYF.